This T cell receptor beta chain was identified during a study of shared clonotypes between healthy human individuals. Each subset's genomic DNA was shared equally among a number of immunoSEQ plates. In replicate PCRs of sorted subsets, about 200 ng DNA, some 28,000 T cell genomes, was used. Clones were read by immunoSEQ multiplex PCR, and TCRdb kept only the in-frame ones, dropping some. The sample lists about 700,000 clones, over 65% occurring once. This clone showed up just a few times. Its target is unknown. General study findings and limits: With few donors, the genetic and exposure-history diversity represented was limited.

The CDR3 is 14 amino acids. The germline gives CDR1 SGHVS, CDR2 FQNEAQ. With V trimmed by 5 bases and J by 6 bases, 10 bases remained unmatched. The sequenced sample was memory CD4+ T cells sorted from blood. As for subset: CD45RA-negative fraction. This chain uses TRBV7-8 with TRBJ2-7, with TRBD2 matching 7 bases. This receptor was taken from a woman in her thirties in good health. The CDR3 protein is CASSDLVGGTEQYF. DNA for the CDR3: TGTGCCAGCAGCGATCTTGTGGGAGGGACCGAGCAGTACTTC.